Following are 27 T cell receptor beta chains from one sample sequenced in a study of T cell clones after liver transplantation. Assay: immunoSEQ multiplex PCR; the TCRdb copy retains only in-frame clones and omits some. The data show fewer than 70,000 clones, 65% to 75% seen once. Sequenced here: CD4+ T cells from blood, sampled before liver transplant. The receptor source for this set is a human donor who received a liver transplant.

The chain employs TRBV6-1 and TRBJ2-7; D possibly corresponds to TRBD1 (6 bases). The CDR3 length is 17 residues. The V and J ends lost 2 bases and 3 bases respectively, with 20 bases between them. From germline, CDR1 is MNHNS and CDR2 SASEGT. The CDR3, as DNA: TGTGCCAGCAGTGAAAAAGCCGGGACAACCACCTTCTACGAGCAGTACTTC. Protein product: CASSEKAGTTTFYEQYF.

Many counts were recorded for this clone. V is TRBV11-2 and J is TRBJ1-4; weak D call: TRBD1 (5 bases). Trimming took off 6 bases at V and 8 bases at J, with 16 bases between the two ends. CDR3 length equals 14 residues. Germline V lookup: CDR1 SGHAT, CDR2 FQNNGV. The CDR3 DNA sequence: TGTGCCAGCAGTCCAAACCCCGGGGGGGAAAAACTGTTTTTT. Translation: CASSPNPGGEKLFF.

The chain combines TRBV7-2 with TRBJ1-6, with a possible D match to TRBD1 (6 bases). Trimming took off 0 bases at V and 0 bases at J, with 12 bases between the two ends. The CDR3 length is 18 residues. CDR1 is SGHTA, CDR2 FQGNSA, per germline. CDR3 protein: CASSLAIPTGSYNSPLHF. DNA for the CDR3: TGTGCCAGCAGCTTAGCGATTCCGACAGGCTCCTATAATTCACCCCTCCACTTT.

The CDR3 region has the DNA TGTGCCACCAGCAGAGAACAGGGGGAGAGATATGGCTACACCTTC. Translated, it gives CATSREQGERYGYTF. The rearrangement joins TRBV15 to TRBJ1-2; 8 bases match TRBD1. There are 15 residues in the CDR3. The germline CDR1 and CDR2 sequences are LNHNV and YYDKDF (reference sequence). J was trimmed by 5 bases and V by 0 bases; bases with no gene match: 5.

This clone was counted a few times. CDR3 in amino acids: CASSPGTGNSPLHF. The DNA of the CDR3 is TGTGCCAGTAGTCCTGGGACAGGTAATTCACCCCTCCACTTT. The chain employs TRBV19 and TRBJ1-6; 8 bases map to TRBD1. The CDR3 consists of 14 residues. The trim removed 5 bases at V and 6 bases at J, leaving 3 bases unmatched. CDR1 is LNHDA and CDR2 is SQIVND in the germline V gene (reference sequence). The variable domain in full, with the rest retrieved from reference TRBV19 and TRBJ1-6, is DGGITQSPKYLFRKEGQNVTLSCEQNLNHDAMYWYRQDPGQGLRLIYYSQIVNDFQKGDIAEGYSVSREKKESFPLTVTSAQKNPTAFYLCASSPGTGNSPLHFGNGTRLTVT.

This clone has more than one count but fewer than ten. This chain links TRBV11-3 with TRBJ2-5; 8 bases match TRBD2. The V gene's germline CDR1 is SGHNT and CDR2 YENEEA. Unmatched junction bases numbered 7, after V lost 3 bases and J lost 4 bases. The CDR3 consists of 15 residues. CDR3 residues: CASSLGGGNGETQYF. CDR3 bases: TGTGCCAGCAGCTTGGGCGGGGGGAACGGAGAGACCCAGTACTTC. The entire variable domain, with the rest obtained from reference TRBV11-3 and TRBJ2-5, is as follows: EAGVVQSPRYKIIEKKQPVAFWCNPISGHNTLYWYLQNLGQGPELLIRYENEEAVDDSQLPKDRFSAERLKGVDSTLKIQPAELGDSAVYLCASSLGGGNGETQYFGPGTRLLVL.

This clone turned up a few times. This chain joins TRBV19 and TRBJ1-5, with D possibly TRBD1 on 5 matching bases. The CDR3 is 15 amino acids. The germline V gene encodes CDR1 LNHDA and CDR2 SQIVND (reference sequence). V was shortened by 5 bases and J by 4 bases, with 15 bases between the two germline ends. The CDR3: CASSSLVGGNQPQHF. The CDR3 DNA sequence: TGTGCCAGTAGTTCCCTTGTGGGGGGTAATCAGCCCCAGCATTTT.

This clone was recorded only once. This sequence joins TRBV11-3 and TRBJ1-1; 8 nucleotides match TRBD1. Germline V lookup: CDR1 SGHNT, CDR2 YENEEA. The CDR3 runs to 16 residues. Losses at the gene ends were 3 bases for V and 11 bases for J; bases not matched to a gene: 17. In DNA, the CDR3 is TGTGCCAGCAGCTTTCGGGGAGCAGGGGGCGAAGAGTCGGCTTTCTTT. Residues: CASSFRGAGGEESAFF.

This clone has ten or more counts. The chain couples TRBV4-2 to TRBJ1-5; D may be TRBD1 (6 bases). Trimming stripped 0 bases from V and 5 bases from J, with 11 bases between. This CDR3 has 15 residues. In germline, CDR1 is LGHNA, CDR2 YNFKEQ. The DNA of the CDR3 is TGTGCCAGCAGCCAAGATTCGGGGGGCCATCAGCCCCAGCATTTT. Its translation is CASSQDSGGHQPQHF.

The chain links TRBV30 to TRBJ2-5, with TRBD2 as a possible D gene (5 bases). V lost 6 bases and J lost 5, with 16 bases in between. Germline-derived CDR1 and CDR2 are GTSNPN and SVGIG (reference sequence). The CDR3 contains 13 residues. In DNA, the CDR3 is TGTGCCTGTAAGAGAGGGCAGGCGGAGACCCAGTACTTC. Its translation: CACKRGQAETQYF.

This chain links TRBV30 with TRBJ1-6; TRBD1 aligns across 8 bases. Germline V CDR1 and CDR2: GTSNPN, SVGIG (reference sequence). CDR3 length: 18 residues. V was clipped by 3 bases and J by 4 bases; unmatched bases: 14. The CDR3 nucleotides read TGTGCCTGGAGCTTAGTCAGGACAGGGAGAAATTATAATTCACCCCTCCACTTT. This gives the protein CAWSLVRTGRNYNSPLHF.

The rearrangement uses TRBV9 and TRBJ2-5, with a tentative D call TRBD2 (6 bases). CDR3 length: 16 residues. Looked up from germline, CDR1 is SGDLS and CDR2 is YYNGEE. Trimming left V 0 bases short and J 9 bases short, with 21 bases between. CDR3 sequence: CASSVEGGERSSAQYF. The CDR3 DNA reads as TGTGCCAGCAGCGTAGAAGGAGGGGAAAGGTCGTCGGCCCAGTACTTC.

The chain employs TRBV13 and TRBJ2-7; D is possibly TRBD1 (6 bases). In germline, CDR1 is PRHDT, CDR2 FYEKMQ (reference sequence). V dropped 4 bases and J dropped 9 bases, with 13 bases sitting between them. The CDR3 contains 12 residues. The CDR3 region is CASSSTGEGQYF. The CDR3 nucleotides are TGTGCCAGCAGCTCGACAGGCGAAGGGCAGTACTTC.

V is TRBV7-9 and J is TRBJ2-7; 10 bases map to TRBD2. CDR1 is SEHNR and CDR2 is FQNEAQ in the germline V gene (reference sequence). The CDR3 covers 15 residues. After removal of 5 bases from V and 2 bases from J, the junction contained 6 bases not matched to a gene. The CDR3: CASSQPSGGTYEQYF. The CDR3 nucleotides read TGTGCCAGCAGCCAACCTAGCGGGGGCACCTACGAGCAGTACTTC.

This chain connects TRBV5-1 to TRBJ1-3; no firm D call. The length of the CDR3 is 16 residues. Germline-derived CDR1 and CDR2 are SGHRS and YFSETQ. The V end was cut by 3 bases, the J end by 0 bases, with 13 bases between. CDR3 sequence: CASSSSPTGSGNTIYF. Here the CDR3 DNA reads TGCGCCAGCAGCTCTTCTCCCACCGGCTCTGGAAACACCATATATTTT.

This clone has a single count. J is TRBJ1-6 and V is TRBV27; D not certain. The CDR3 loop spans 17 amino acids. Germline V lookup: CDR1 MNHEY, CDR2 SMNVEV (reference sequence). Trimming stripped 0 bases from V and 1 base from J, with 10 bases between. CDR3: CASSLSTGRSYNSPLHF. The DNA for the CDR3 is TGTGCCAGCAGTTTATCGACGGGAAGATCCTATAATTCACCCCTCCACTTT.

The gene calls are TRBV5-1 and TRBJ2-7; a possible D gene is TRBD1 (5 bases). This CDR3 contains 15 residues. Trimming stripped 2 bases from V and 0 bases from J, with 12 bases between. Germline CDR1 SGHRS, CDR2 YFSETQ. The DNA for the CDR3 is TGCGCCAGCAGCTTTGGGAACAGGAGCTCCTACGAGCAGTACTTC. Translated, it gives CASSFGNRSSYEQYF.

The chain couples TRBV30 to TRBJ1-5, with TRBD1 matching over 7 bases. CDR1 and CDR2 from the germline V gene are GTSNPN and SVGIG (reference sequence). Trimming removed 1 base from V and 2 bases from J; junction bases left unmatched: 5. This CDR3 is built from 15 residues. In nucleotides, the CDR3 is TGTGCCTGGAGTGGGGTCACAGGGGGCAATCAGCCCCAGCATTTT. This translates into CAWSGVTGGNQPQHF.

J is TRBJ1-4 and V is TRBV11-2, with D possibly TRBD1 on 5 matching bases. Germline values: CDR1 SGHAT, CDR2 FQNNGV. V lost 6 bases and J 5 bases, leaving 10 bases between the germline ends. The CDR3 is made up of 13 amino acids. For the CDR3, the DNA is TGTGCCAGCAGTGAAGGGGTGAATGAAAAACTGTTTTTT. This sequence encodes CASSEGVNEKLFF.

The rearrangement links TRBV9 to TRBJ2-6; 9 nucleotides align to TRBD1. The junction had 5 bases not matched to a gene; V was cut back by 2 bases and J by 2 bases. The germline CDR1 and CDR2 sequences are SGDLS and YYNGEE. The CDR3 consists of 17 residues. Here the CDR3 DNA reads TGTGCCAGCAGCGTCGACAGGGGGAATACTGGGGCCAACGTCCTGACTTTC. Its translation is CASSVDRGNTGANVLTF.

V usage is TRBV9 and J usage is TRBJ2-1; a weak D match, TRBD1 (6 bases). Trimming removed 4 bases at V and 4 bases at J, with 15 bases between. Germline V CDR1 and CDR2: SGDLS, YYNGEE. CDR3 length equals 15 residues. CDR3 nucleotides: TGTGCCAGCAGCTCCCCAGGGGATGGGTACAATGAGCAGTTCTTC. Translation gives CASSSPGDGYNEQFF.

This chain uses TRBV11-2 with TRBJ2-7, with TRBD1 matching over 11 bases. Germline CDR1 reads SGHAT; CDR2 reads FQNNGV. The length of the CDR3 is 15 residues. The V and J ends lost 4 bases and 3 bases, in that order; junction bases with no gene match: 5. In DNA form, the CDR3 reads TGTGCCAGCAGCTCGGCCGGGACAGGGGGCTACGAGCAGTACTTC. Its protein product is CASSSAGTGGYEQYF.

The chain combines TRBV19 with TRBJ2-5; weak D call: TRBD2 (6 bases). The V gene's germline CDR1 is LNHDA and CDR2 SQIVND (reference sequence). The CDR3 has 17 amino acids. Trimming cost V 8 bases and J 4 bases, with 26 bases left between them. The CDR3 region has the DNA TGTGCCAGTGCCCCCTATAACGGGGGAATGATCCGAGAGACCCAGTACTTC. It encodes CASAPYNGGMIRETQYF.

V is TRBV2 and J is TRBJ1-2; a possible D gene is TRBD1 (6 bases). This CDR3 comprises 13 residues. Trimming pared 6 bases from V and 0 bases from J, leaving 8 bases between. Germline V gives CDR1 SNHLY, CDR2 FYNNEI. CDR3 nucleotide sequence: TGTGCCAGCAGGGACAGCTCTAACTATGGCTACACCTTC. Translating it yields CASRDSSNYGYTF.

CDR3 bases: TGTGCCAGCAGCCTTCACATACATTTGAACACTGAAGCTTTCTTT. It codes for CASSLHIHLNTEAFF. The genes are TRBV7-9 and TRBJ1-1; the D is unclear. V was trimmed by 5 bases and J by 0 bases, leaving 13 bases between them. Germline CDR1 reads SEHNR; CDR2 reads FQNEAQ (reference sequence). The length of the CDR3 is 15 residues.

This chain uses TRBV9 with TRBJ2-1; a possible D gene is TRBD2 (5 bases). CDR3 length: 14 amino acids. In germline, CDR1 is SGDLS, CDR2 YYNGEE. V lost 2 bases to trimming and J lost 5 bases, with 11 bases between them. In DNA, the CDR3 is TGTGCCAGCAGCGTGGCTAGCAACAACAATGAGCAGTTCTTC. It encodes CASSVASNNNEQFF.

In DNA, the CDR3 is TGTGCCAGCAGTGGGACAGGGAGGGGAAACACCATATATTTT. Translation: CASSGTGRGNTIYF. The chain has TRBV25-1 and TRBJ1-3, with 8 nucleotides matching TRBD1. Germline V gives CDR1 MGHDK, CDR2 SYGVNS. This CDR3 comprises 14 residues. Unmatched junction bases numbered 3, after V lost 4 bases and J lost 4 bases. Full variable domain (rest looked up from reference TRBV25-1 and TRBJ1-3): EADIYQTPRYLVIGTGKKITLECSQTMGHDKMYWYQQDPGMELHLIHYSYGVNSTEKGDLSSESTVSRIRTEHFPLTLESARPSHTSQYLCASSGTGRGNTIYFGEGSWLTVV.